This TCR beta chain was recovered during a study of CD4+ T cells in melanoma. Generated by immunoSEQ multiplex PCR, the TCRdb table keeps only in-frame clones and is missing some. The sample contains some 110,000 clones, around 92% of which appear only once. V lost 4 bases to trimming and J lost 0 bases, with 17 bases between them. The CDR3 is 18 residues long. CDR1 SGHRS and CDR2 YFSETQ come from the germline V gene. The study's findings and limits: CD8+ T cell, macrophage and B cell function reportedly correlated with neoantigen-specific CD4+ T cells. In melanoma, neoantigen-specific CD4+ T cells reportedly differed in differentiation state.

Of note for this clone: As yet, its antigen is unknown.

This chain connects TRBV5-1 to TRBJ2-6, with D uncertain. The origin of this receptor is a human donor with melanoma. The sequencing sample was made of peripheral blood. CDR3 loop: CASSQDVEIYSGANVLTF. CDR3 nucleotide sequence: TGCGCCAGCAGCCAGGACGTGGAGATCTACTCTGGGGCCAACGTCCTGACTTTC.